One and the same sample provided the 7 T cell receptor beta chains below, sequenced in a study of T-cell reconstitution after alpha-beta-depleted transplantation in children. TCRbeta library preparation incorporated unique molecular identifiers. Via MiXCR, TCRdb re-called the PCR reads, giving one row per CDR3 protein. The table lists hundreds of thousands of distinct CDR3 sequences, 13% of them singletons. Sequences were derived from PBMCs, mostly from graft donor cells, sampled 360 days after TCRalphabeta/CD19-depleted stem cell transplant. The receptors were gathered from a male patient aged 5 to 17 who had a stem cell transplant for acute myeloid leukemia, so the T cells may come from the graft donor.

The V gene is TRBV20-1, the J gene TRBJ1-2, with D uncertain. Trimming shortened V by 3 bases and J by 0 bases, and 14 bases separated the two germline ends. Germline values: CDR1 DFQATT, CDR2 SNEGSKA (reference sequence). There are 15 residues in the CDR3. The CDR3 here is CSARRRSPTNYGYTF. The CDR3 coding sequence is TGCAGTGCTAGGCGGCGCAGCCCTACTAACTATGGCTACACCTTC.

This clonotype was observed many times. This chain joins TRBV12-3 or TRBV12-4 and TRBJ2-1; D gene ambiguous. Trimming left V 1 base short and J 4 bases short, with 5 bases between. This CDR3 contains 13 residues. The CDR3 spells CASSLVRYNEQFF. CDR3 nucleotides: TGTGCCAGCAGTTTAGTCAGATACAATGAGCAGTTCTTC.

V is TRBV20-1 and J is TRBJ2-5, with TRBD2 identical over 13 bases. V was pared by 3 bases and J by 5 bases, with 15 bases of the junction left unmatched. The CDR3 is made up of 18 amino acids. Germline-derived CDR1 and CDR2 are DFQATT and SNEGSKA (reference sequence). The DNA of the CDR3 is TGCAGTGCTAGTGGGGTGAAACTAGCGGGAGGGCCTCGGGAGACCCAGTACTTC. Its protein is CSASGVKLAGGPRETQYF.

This clonotype was picked up a small number of times. The chain is built from TRBV4-2 and TRBJ2-1; the match to TRBD2 covers 7 bases. After removal of 4 bases from V and 8 bases from J, the junction contained 8 bases not matched to a gene. This CDR3 region has 14 residues. Germline CDR1 reads LGHNA; CDR2 reads YNFKEQ. In DNA, the CDR3 is TGTGCCAGCAGCCGGATAACTAGCGACGATGAGCAGTTCTTC. It is translated as CASSRITSDDEQFF.

This clonotype appeared a few times. The chain is built from TRBV5-1 and TRBJ2-2; D is perhaps TRBD1 (6 bases). Trimming took off 3 bases at V and 0 bases at J, with 12 bases between the two ends. Germline assignment: CDR1 SGHRS and CDR2 YFSETQ. The CDR3 contains 16 residues. The CDR3 DNA reads as TGCGCCAGCAGCTCTCTAGACAGGTCGAACACCGGGGAGCTGTTTTTT. Its translation: CASSSLDRSNTGELFF.

The gene calls are TRBV3-1 and TRBJ2-5, with unresolved D. Trimming removed 3 bases at V and 2 bases at J, with 10 bases between. The CDR3 has 14 amino acids. Germline-derived CDR1 and CDR2 are LGHDT and YNNKEL (reference sequence). The CDR3 loop is CASSHRLRQETQYF. In DNA, the CDR3 is TGTGCCAGCAGCCACAGACTGCGTCAAGAGACCCAGTACTTC.

This clonotype was recorded a few times. V usage is TRBV18 and J usage is TRBJ2-2, with TRBD2 matching 8 bases. The germline V gene has CDR1 KGHSH and CDR2 LQKENI. The CDR3 extends over 20 amino acids. Trimming took 0 bases from V and 5 from J; bases not matched to a gene: 17. The CDR3, as DNA: TGTGCCAGCTCACCACCAGTCGCGGGAGGCCGCTCGTGGAGGACCGGGGAGCTGTTTTTT. It specifies CASSPPVAGGRSWRTGELFF. The full variable domain, its missing parts supplied by reference TRBV18 and TRBJ2-2, is NAGVMQNPRHLVRRRGQEARLRCSPMKGHSHVYWYRQLPEEGLKFMVYLQKENIIDESGMPKERFSAEFPKEGPSILRIQQVVRGDSAAYFCASSPPVAGGRSWRTGELFFGEGSRLTVL.